The TCR beta chain described here comes from a study of blood T cells in healthy people across ages. The CDR3 has 14 amino acids. It was with a sample-barcoded 5' primer and a J-beta primer mix that a second PCR of roughly 7 to 12 cycles was run. Every molecule of cDNA carried a tag from a template-switch adaptor with 12 random nucleotides. TCRdb independently ran MiXCR on the 5' RACE reads; one entry per CDR3 protein. The repertoire includes hundreds of thousands of distinct CDR3 sequences, 40% to 50% of them detected once, and around 21% sits in the top ten. On this clonotype itself: Its target is not known. The junction departs from germline at one end; a sequencing error may be responsible.

Study results and caveats: Researchers deemed the diversity estimates from one million T cells underestimates.

Each individual donor underwent a draw of ten milliliters of peripheral blood. Per sample, at least 5 micrograms of total RNA were extracted. The gene calls are TRBV12-3 or TRBV12-4 and TRBJ1-5; D call uncertain. What was sequenced was blood. This sequence was found in a man aged 55-75 years in good health. The CDR3 sequence: CASSFSGSNQLQHF. In DNA, the CDR3 is TGTGCCAGCAGTTTTTCCGGGAGCAATCAGCTCCAGCATTTT.